The 27 T cell receptor beta chains below come from one sample, sequenced in a study of T cell responses to AZD1222 COVID-19 vaccine. Generated by immunoSEQ multiplex PCR, the TCRdb table keeps only in-frame clones and is missing some. This sample has about 170,000 clones; about 89% occur once, and the top ten carry 1.6%. Sequencing was performed on peripheral blood, taken on day 0 of AZD1222 vaccination. Every receptor here comes from an adult in good health.

The chain combines TRBV28 with TRBJ1-5; D not resolved. The CDR3 totals 15 residues. The germline CDR1 and CDR2 sequences are MDHEN and SYDVKM. V was cut by 2 bases and J by 2 bases, with 10 bases left in between. CDR3 DNA sequence: TGTGCCAGCAGTTTAAGGTCCTATGGCAATCAGCCCCAGCATTTT. Protein product: CASSLRSYGNQPQHF.

Remarks on this clone: This specimen includes other DNA sequences encoding the same CDR3. This chain links TRBV5-1 with TRBJ2-5; 11 positions agree with TRBD2. The CDR3 has 16 amino acids. Germline V gene sequence: CDR1 SGHRS, CDR2 YFSETQ. V lost 0 bases and J lost 2; bases outside the gene matches: 3. The DNA of the CDR3 is TGCGCCAGCAGCTTGGGCCTAGCGGGGGGTCAAGAGACCCAGTACTTC. This translates into CASSLGLAGGQETQYF.

The CDR3 DNA sequence: TGTGCCAGCAGCCTCCGGAGTGGCGGGCAGTACTTC. Protein sequence: CASSLRSGGQYF. The rearrangement links TRBV13 to TRBJ2-7; D not certain. Between the trimmed V and J ends, which lost 5 bases and 9 bases, there was a span of 14 bases. Germline V gene data show CDR1 as PRHDT and CDR2 as FYEKMQ (reference sequence). CDR3 size: 12 residues.

The V gene is TRBV20-1, the J gene TRBJ2-7; weak D call: TRBD1 (5 bases). Trimming left V 6 bases short and J 3 bases short, with 9 bases between. The germline V gene has CDR1 DFQATT and CDR2 SNEGSKA (reference sequence). This CDR3 region has 11 residues. CDR3 amino acids: CSAPQVYEQYV. As DNA, the CDR3 is TGCAGTGCCCCACAGGTCTACGAGCAGTACGTC.

J is TRBJ2-1 and V is TRBV5-5, with D possibly being TRBD1 (6 bases). The CDR3 runs 16 residues. V was shortened by 5 bases and J by 0 bases, with 15 bases between the two germline ends. Per germline, CDR1 SGHKS and CDR2 YYEKEE (reference sequence). CDR3 sequence: CASRATGRSSYNEQFF. Written as DNA, the CDR3 is TGTGCCAGCAGGGCGACAGGTCGGAGCTCCTACAATGAGCAGTTCTTC.

V gene TRBV6-2 or TRBV6-3 combines with J gene TRBJ2-1; D is perhaps TRBD1 (5 bases). CDR3 length: 19 amino acids. Trimming pared 4 bases from V and 1 base from J, leaving 23 bases between. The germline gives CDR1 MNHEY, CDR2 SVGEGT. In DNA, the CDR3 is TGTGCCAGCAGTTCTCTTTTTGGGCAGGGCGATAGATCCTACAATGAGCAGTTCTTC. This codes for CASSSLFGQGDRSYNEQFF.

This clone was picked up one time. The V and J genes are TRBV6-5 and TRBJ1-5; 10 bases line up with TRBD1. The germline gives CDR1 MNHEY, CDR2 SVGAGI. The CDR3 is made up of 15 amino acids. V lost 4 bases, J lost 6 bases, and 6 bases stayed unmatched. CDR3 amino acids: CASSSTGGFGQPQHF. The CDR3 bases are TGTGCCAGCAGTTCGACAGGGGGCTTCGGTCAGCCCCAGCATTTT.

V and J are TRBV6-2 or TRBV6-3 and TRBJ1-5; no definite D call. The CDR3 extends over 12 amino acids. Trimming took off 6 bases at V and 1 base at J, with 4 bases between the two ends. The V gene's germline CDR1 is MNHEY and CDR2 SVGEGT. The CDR3 region is CASSTSNQPQHF. The CDR3 DNA reads as TGTGCCAGCAGCACCAGCAATCAGCCCCAGCATTTT.

The chain is built from TRBV19 and TRBJ2-5; TRBD1 agrees at 8 bases. Germline V lookup: CDR1 LNHDA, CDR2 SQIVND (reference sequence). The CDR3 consists of 15 residues. Trimming cost V 5 bases and J 5 bases; bases outside gene matches: 10. CDR3 coding DNA: TGTGCCAGTAGTCTCGAAAGGACAGGGAGCGAGACCCAGTACTTC. It yields the protein CASSLERTGSETQYF.

The V call is TRBV28, the J call TRBJ2-7, with unresolved D. This CDR3 has 12 amino acids. Germline V lookup: CDR1 MDHEN, CDR2 SYDVKM. The V end was cut by 8 bases, the J end by 2 bases, with 10 bases between. This chain's CDR3 is CASLTPPYEQYF. CDR3 sequence (DNA): TGTGCCAGCCTTACACCCCCCTACGAGCAGTACTTC. The full variable domain, with the rest looked up from reference TRBV28 and TRBJ2-7, is DVKVTQSSRYLVKRTGEKVFLECVQDMDHENMFWYRQDPGLGLRLIYFSYDVKMKEKGDIPEGYSVSREKKERFSLILESASTNQTSMYLCASLTPPYEQYFGPGTRLTVT.

The chain is built from TRBV7-6 and TRBJ2-2; 12 nucleotides agree with TRBD1. With 4 bases clipped from V and 8 bases from J, the junction kept 17 bases outside the gene matches. This CDR3 comprises 19 residues. CDR1 and CDR2 (germline): SGHVS, FNYEAQ. In DNA, the CDR3 is TGTGCCAGCAGCTCACTCGGAGGAGGGACAGGGGGCGGCCCGGGGGAGCTGTTTTTT. It encodes CASSSLGGGTGGGPGELFF.

The rearrangement links TRBV5-6 to TRBJ1-1; possibly TRBD1 for D (5 bases). The CDR3 covers 13 residues. The germline CDR1 and CDR2 sequences are SGHDT and YYEEEE. V was shortened by 2 bases and J by 4 bases, with 9 bases between the two germline ends. The CDR3 here is CASSFTRGTEAFF. The CDR3 coding sequence is TGTGCCAGCAGCTTTACGAGGGGCACTGAAGCTTTCTTT.

This chain joins TRBV9 and TRBJ2-1, with TRBD2 matching 7 bases. From germline, CDR1 is SGDLS and CDR2 YYNGEE. Trimming at V came to 0 bases and at J to 2 bases, leaving 2 bases not matched to a gene. CDR3 length equals 15 residues. This chain's CDR3 is CASSVGLAAYNEQFF. For the CDR3, the DNA is TGTGCCAGCAGCGTAGGTCTAGCGGCCTACAATGAGCAGTTCTTC.

The rearrangement links TRBV6-5 to TRBJ1-2; 9 bases are a match to TRBD1. There are 15 residues in the CDR3. From germline, CDR1 is MNHEY and CDR2 SVGAGI. Germline trimming cut 6 bases from V and 4 bases from J; bases unmatched to any gene: 9. The CDR3 DNA sequence: TGTGCCAGCAGGCCCTCCGGGACAGGGCCCTATGGCTACACCTTC. Translation gives CASRPSGTGPYGYTF.

Of note for this clone: Within the sample, other DNA sequences also encode this same CDR3. This chain connects TRBV28 to TRBJ1-2; D not resolved. The CDR3 length is 11 residues. In germline, CDR1 is MDHEN, CDR2 SYDVKM. The V gene lost 4 bases and the J gene lost 0 bases, with 0 bases spanning the gap. The CDR3 here is CASSSNYGYTF. The CDR3 DNA is TGTGCCAGCAGTTCTAACTATGGCTACACCTTC.

The chain has TRBV6-5 and TRBJ1-1, with 8 bases identical to TRBD1. Germline V lookup: CDR1 MNHEY, CDR2 SVGAGI. The CDR3 spans 13 residues. The junction had 4 bases not matched to a gene; V was cut back by 2 bases and J by 8 bases. This CDR3 reads CASSYGTGGEAFF. The CDR3 coding sequence is TGTGCCAGCAGTTACGGGACAGGTGGCGAAGCTTTCTTT.

The chain has TRBV19 and TRBJ2-3, with 8 bases aligning to TRBD1. V lost 7 bases to trimming and J lost 5 bases; unmatched junction nucleotides: 20. The CDR3 consists of 18 residues. Germline V gene sequence: CDR1 LNHDA, CDR2 SQIVND (reference sequence). This CDR3 is CASIPPGGDRGIRDTQYF. The CDR3 coding sequence is TGTGCCAGTATCCCCCCCGGGGGTGACAGGGGAATCAGAGATACGCAGTATTTT.

The V and J genes are TRBV19 and TRBJ1-1; no reliable D call. Between the trimmed V and J ends, which lost 6 bases and 0 bases, there was a span of 11 bases. The germline V gene encodes CDR1 LNHDA and CDR2 SQIVND (reference sequence). This CDR3 region has 14 residues. The DNA for the CDR3 is TGTGCCAGTAGCTGGTCTCTAATGAACACTGAAGCTTTCTTT. It is translated as CASSWSLMNTEAFF.

Written as DNA, the CDR3 is TGTGCCAGCTCCCCTCCCACATCCGGCAATGAGCAGTTCTTC. This sequence encodes CASSPPTSGNEQFF. The chain links TRBV18 to TRBJ2-1; D uncertain. The CDR3 consists of 14 residues. In germline, CDR1 is KGHSH, CDR2 LQKENI. V lost 6 bases, J lost 6 bases, and 15 bases lay in between.

This chain links TRBV6-2 or TRBV6-3 with TRBJ1-4, with 7 bases that match TRBD1. The V segment lost 6 bases and the J segment 5 bases; nucleotides outside the gene matches: 6. CDR1 and CDR2 (germline): MNHEY, SVGEGT. This CDR3 comprises 14 residues. CDR3 sequence reads: CASSPGQYNEKLFF. DNA of the CDR3: TGTGCCAGCAGCCCGGGACAGTACAATGAAAAACTGTTTTTT.

V gene TRBV5-4 combines with J gene TRBJ2-3; D possibly uses TRBD1 or TRBD2 (5 bases each). CDR1 is SGHNT, CDR2 YYREEE, per germline (reference sequence). V shed 1 base and J shed 4 bases, with 7 bases lying between them. The CDR3 totals 13 residues. The CDR3 region is CASSLPGPDTQYF. The DNA of the CDR3 is TGTGCCAGCAGCTTGCCGGGACCAGATACGCAGTATTTT.

The rearrangement joins TRBV28 to TRBJ2-3, with TRBD1 identical over 7 bases. Losses at the gene ends were 3 bases for V and 0 bases for J; bases not matched to a gene: 9. Germline V gene sequence: CDR1 MDHEN, CDR2 SYDVKM. The CDR3 loop spans 17 amino acids. The CDR3 protein is CASSFFLTGRSTDTQYF. Here the CDR3 DNA reads TGTGCCAGCAGTTTTTTCTTGACAGGGAGAAGCACAGATACGCAGTATTTT. The entire variable domain, with the rest obtained from reference TRBV28 and TRBJ2-3, is as follows: DVKVTQSSRYLVKRTGEKVFLECVQDMDHENMFWYRQDPGLGLRLIYFSYDVKMKEKGDIPEGYSVSREKKERFSLILESASTNQTSMYLCASSFFLTGRSTDTQYFGPGTRLTVL.

The chain carries TRBV6-1 and TRBJ2-3; D ambiguous. Germline V gives CDR1 MNHNS, CDR2 SASEGT. The CDR3 is 13 residues long. V was shortened by 1 base and J by 6 bases, with 8 bases between the two germline ends. The chain's CDR3 is CASSEGVWDTQYF. In DNA, the CDR3 is TGTGCCAGCAGTGAAGGGGTCTGGGATACGCAGTATTTT.

This rearrangement joins TRBV5-1 to TRBJ1-1, with 11 bases aligning to TRBD1. The V gene's germline CDR1 is SGHRS and CDR2 YFSETQ. The CDR3 loop spans 16 amino acids. V was clipped by 3 bases and J by 2 bases; unmatched bases: 6. DNA for the CDR3: TGCGCCAGCAGCTACGGACAGGGGGCGGGTAACACTGAAGCTTTCTTT. This translates into CASSYGQGAGNTEAFF.

This sequence joins TRBV7-9 and TRBJ1-2; D call uncertain. CDR3 length: 13 amino acids. Germline loops: CDR1 SEHNR, CDR2 FQNEAQ (reference sequence). V was pared by 3 bases and J by 2 bases, with 7 bases between. CDR3 DNA sequence: TGTGCCAGCAGCTTCGACCTCAACTATGGCTACACCTTC. As protein: CASSFDLNYGYTF. Supplemented by reference TRBV7-9 and TRBJ1-2, the full variable domain reads DTGVSQNPRHKITKRGQNVTFRCDPISEHNRLYWYRQTLGQGPEFLTYFQNEAQLEKSRLLSDRFSAERPKGSFSTLEIQRTEQGDSAMYLCASSFDLNYGYTFGSGTRLTVV.

The chain recombines TRBV7-2 with TRBJ1-1, with D perhaps matching TRBD1 (6 bases). This CDR3 is 17 amino acids long. V gave up 3 bases and J gave up 4 bases, with 21 bases separating them. CDR1 is SGHTA and CDR2 is FQGNSA in the germline V gene. Here the CDR3 reads CASSLIGGRGGSTEAFF. The CDR3 DNA reads TGTGCCAGCAGCTTGATAGGAGGGCGAGGGGGATCCACTGAAGCTTTCTTT. The variable domain in full, with the rest retrieved from reference TRBV7-2 and TRBJ1-1, is GAGVSQSPSNKVTEKGKDVELRCDPISGHTALYWYRQSLGQGLEFLIYFQGNSAPDKSGLPSDRFSAERTGGSVSTLTIQRTQQEDSAVYLCASSLIGGRGGSTEAFFGQGTRLTVV.

V and J are TRBV6-5 and TRBJ1-4; D not certain. Trimming took off 9 bases at V and 6 bases at J, with 5 bases between the two ends. Germline V CDR1 and CDR2: MNHEY, SVGAGI. This CDR3 is built from 10 residues. CDR3 amino acids: CASRDEKLFF. The CDR3 DNA follows: TGTGCCAGTCGGGATGAAAAACTGTTTTTT.